This paragraph reports one TCR beta chain. Its antigen is not identified. The record originates from a study of TIL therapy for anti-PD-1-resistant metastatic lung cancer. For the study at large: Half of patients were current or former smokers. Study results and limitations: The baseline peripheral repertoire was partially replaced by infused TIL clonotypes that later decayed.

This was the immunoSEQ v3 assay. Sequencing depth was around 2 million read pairs for survey level, 5-6 million for deep. TCRdb's copy holds only in-frame clones and misses some; the assay was immunoSEQ multiplex PCR. The data show about 18,000 clones, with 83% seen just once and 2% to 2.5% held by the top ten. Specified time point: pre-treatment sample, taken before nivolumab and TIL therapy. Patients were adults with stage 4 NSCLC. The TCR originated in a person between 25 and 79 years old with non-small cell lung cancer. Material: blood, obtained at baseline.

CDR3 in DNA: TGTGCCAGCAGCCCTCAGGCGGGAAACACCATATATTTT. Translated, it gives CASSPQAGNTIYF. This chain uses TRBV7-2 with TRBJ1-3; D is ambiguous. The CDR3 is made up of 13 amino acids. Germline V lookup: CDR1 SGHTA, CDR2 FQGNSA. V was trimmed by 5 bases and J by 4 bases, leaving 9 bases between them.